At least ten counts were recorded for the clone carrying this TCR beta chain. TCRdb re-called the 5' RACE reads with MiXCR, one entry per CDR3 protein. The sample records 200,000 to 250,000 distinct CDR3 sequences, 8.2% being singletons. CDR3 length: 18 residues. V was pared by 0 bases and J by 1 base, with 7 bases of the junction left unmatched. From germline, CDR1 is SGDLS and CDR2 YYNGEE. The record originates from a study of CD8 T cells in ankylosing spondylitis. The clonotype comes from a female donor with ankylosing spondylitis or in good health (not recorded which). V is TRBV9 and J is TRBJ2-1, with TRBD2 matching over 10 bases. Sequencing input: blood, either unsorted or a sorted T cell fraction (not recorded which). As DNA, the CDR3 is TGTGCCAGCAGCGTAGTATCAGCGGGAGGGCCATCCTACAATGAGCAGTTCTTC. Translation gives CASSVVSAGGPSYNEQFF.